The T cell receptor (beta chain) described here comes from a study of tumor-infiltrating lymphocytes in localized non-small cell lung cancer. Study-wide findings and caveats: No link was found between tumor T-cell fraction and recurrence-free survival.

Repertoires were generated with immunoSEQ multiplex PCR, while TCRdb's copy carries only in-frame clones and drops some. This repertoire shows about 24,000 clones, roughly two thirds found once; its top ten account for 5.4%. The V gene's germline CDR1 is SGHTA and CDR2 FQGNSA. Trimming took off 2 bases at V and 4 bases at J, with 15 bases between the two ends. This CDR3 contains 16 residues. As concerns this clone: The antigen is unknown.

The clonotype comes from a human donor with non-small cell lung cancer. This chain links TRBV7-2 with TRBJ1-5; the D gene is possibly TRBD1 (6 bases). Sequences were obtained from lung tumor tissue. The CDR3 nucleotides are TGTGCCAGCAGCTTACAGGGGCGGGGACGAAATCAGCCCCAGCATTTT. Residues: CASSLQGRGRNQPQHF. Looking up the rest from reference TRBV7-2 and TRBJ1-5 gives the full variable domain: GAGVSQSPSNKVTEKGKDVELRCDPISGHTALYWYRQSLGQGLEFLIYFQGNSAPDKSGLPSDRFSAERTGGSVSTLTIQRTQQEDSAVYLCASSLQGRGRNQPQHFGDGTRLSIL.